This passage covers 30 T cell receptor beta chains from one sample sequenced in a study of low-dose radiotherapy and immunotherapy resistance in tumors. cDNA synthesis used a TRAV/TRBV-specific primer set for both chains. Both a constant-region primer and a V-primer adapter served to amplify TCRs across 20 PCR cycles. TCRdb processed the reads anew with MiXCR; each CDR3 protein has one entry. This table has some 13,000 distinct CDR3 sequences, more than 50% appearing once. The receptors stem from a human donor with advanced metastatic prostate, ovarian, gallbladder or colorectal cancer (not recorded which). This table probably holds off-target reads from a library built for another chain.

This clonotype was observed a handful of times. The chain has TRBV14 and TRBJ1-1; 9 bases are shared with TRBD1. V gave up 3 bases and J gave up 1 base; unmatched junction bases: 9. Germline lookup yields CDR1 SGHDN and CDR2 FVKESK. This CDR3 is 17 amino acids long. The CDR3 is CASSHPPGQGRNTEAFF. For the CDR3, the DNA is TGTGCCAGCAGCCACCCCCCAGGACAGGGGAGGAACACTGAAGCTTTCTTT.

This clonotype was found a few times. The rearrangement links TRBV4-1 to TRBJ2-6; 7 bases agree with TRBD1. The CDR3 has 17 residues. The V and J ends lost 5 bases and 0 bases, in that order; junction bases with no gene match: 7. Germline CDR1 reads MGHRA; CDR2 reads YSYEKL. CDR3 amino acids: CASSAGTEDSGANVLTF. In DNA form, the CDR3 reads TGCGCCAGCAGCGCCGGGACAGAGGACTCTGGGGCCAACGTCCTGACTTTC.

This clonotype was seen a few times. The chain recombines TRBV28 with TRBJ1-4; D remains ambiguous. V lost 7 bases and J lost 4, with 13 bases in between. Germline CDR1 MDHEN, CDR2 SYDVKM. The CDR3 extends over 14 amino acids. CDR3 protein: CASKSGSSNEKLFF. The CDR3 nucleotides read TGTGCCAGCAAGTCCGGGTCGAGTAATGAAAAACTGTTTTTT.

The J gene is TRBJ1-5, the V gene TRBV14, with a weak D call TRBD1 (5 bases). Germline CDR1 is SGHDN and CDR2 is FVKESK. This CDR3 contains 13 residues. V dropped 1 base and J dropped 7 bases, with 8 bases sitting between them. The CDR3 loop is CASSQVGEQPQHF. DNA for the CDR3: TGTGCCAGCAGCCAAGTGGGGGAGCAGCCCCAGCATTTT.

This clonotype has just a few counts. This rearrangement joins TRBV19 to TRBJ1-5; TRBD1 is a possible D gene (6 bases). The CDR3 is 16 amino acids. Germline CDR1 is LNHDA and CDR2 is SQIVND (reference sequence). Trimming stripped 3 bases from V and 0 bases from J, with 12 bases between. The chain's CDR3 is CASSITGTFSNQPQHF. CDR3 nucleotides: TGTGCCAGTAGTATCACCGGGACATTTAGCAATCAGCCCCAGCATTTT.

Only a few counts were recorded for this clonotype. The CDR3 DNA follows: TGTGCCAGCAGCCAAGATAGGGGGGGCAGGCAGCCCCAGCATTTT. Protein sequence: CASSQDRGGRQPQHF. V and J are TRBV3-1 and TRBJ1-5; D is possibly TRBD1 (6 bases). Germline loops: CDR1 LGHDT, CDR2 YNNKEL (reference sequence). Trimming took off 0 bases at V and 7 bases at J, with 13 bases between the two ends. This CDR3 is built from 15 residues.

The genes are TRBV28 and TRBJ2-5; 8 bases agree with TRBD2. This CDR3 spans 15 amino acids. The germline V gene encodes CDR1 MDHEN and CDR2 SYDVKM. Unmatched junction bases numbered 6, after V lost 5 bases and J lost 1 base. The DNA of the CDR3 is TGTGCCAGCAGTCCGAGCGGGAGATCCCAAGAGACCCAGTACTTC. Protein sequence: CASSPSGRSQETQYF.

The V and J genes are TRBV29-1 and TRBJ2-3; 7 bases line up with TRBD2. V shed 3 bases and J 10 bases; nucleotides not matched to a gene: 7. CDR1 is SQVTM, CDR2 ANQGSEA, per germline. CDR3 length equals 12 residues. The CDR3 DNA is TGCAGCGTTGACCTAGCGGAGCTTCCGCAGTATTTT. Translation gives CSVDLAELPQYF.

This rearrangement joins TRBV7-2 to TRBJ2-2; a possible D gene is TRBD1 (5 bases). CDR3 length: 15 residues. Trimming took off 4 bases at V and 0 bases at J, with 9 bases between the two ends. Germline-derived CDR1 and CDR2 are SGHTA and FQGNSA. The CDR3, as DNA: TGTGCCAGCAGCTATAGACAGACGAACACCGGGGAGCTGTTTTTT. Translating it yields CASSYRQTNTGELFF.

J is TRBJ2-3 and V is TRBV13; D is undetermined. Germline V lookup: CDR1 PRHDT, CDR2 FYEKMQ (reference sequence). CDR3 length: 13 residues. Trimming cost V 4 bases and J 1 base, with 6 bases left between them. CDR3 sequence: CASSSYRTDTQYF. CDR3 coding DNA: TGTGCCAGCAGCTCTTACCGCACAGATACGCAGTATTTT.

The rearrangement links TRBV15 to TRBJ2-1, with D possibly being TRBD2 (5 bases). V lost 5 bases, J lost 4 bases, and 12 bases lay in between. Per the germline V gene, CDR1 is LNHNV and CDR2 is YYDKDF (reference sequence). CDR3 length: 14 residues. Written as DNA, the CDR3 is TGTGCCACCAGCGAGGGATTTCGATACAATGAGCAGTTCTTC. It specifies CATSEGFRYNEQFF.

This chain uses TRBV27 with TRBJ1-1; TRBD1 matches 10 bases. The CDR3 extends over 16 amino acids. CDR1 and CDR2 from the germline V gene are MNHEY and SMNVEV (reference sequence). V was pared by 6 bases and J by 6 bases, with 13 bases of the junction left unmatched. The CDR3 spells CASRNPGQGRFSEAFF. DNA for the CDR3: TGTGCCAGCAGAAACCCGGGACAGGGGAGATTTTCTGAAGCTTTCTTT.

The chain carries TRBV28 and TRBJ1-2, with TRBD1 matching 7 bases. The CDR3 covers 12 residues. The junction had 6 bases not matched to a gene; V was cut back by 10 bases and J by 4 bases. Germline V lookup: CDR1 MDHEN, CDR2 SYDVKM. The CDR3 DNA reads as TGTGCCACCACGACAGGGTCCTATGGCTACACCTTC. It codes for CATTTGSYGYTF.

The V gene is TRBV12-3 or TRBV12-4, the J gene TRBJ1-3, with TRBD1 as a possible D gene (5 bases). This CDR3 region has 14 residues. With 6 bases removed from V and 1 base from J, the gap between germline ends came to 10 bases. The CDR3 bases are TGTGCCAGCAGCCAGACAGTTTCTGGAAACACCATATATTTT. This codes for CASSQTVSGNTIYF.

The gene calls are TRBV10-3 and TRBJ2-7; 7 nucleotides align to TRBD2. The ends lost 3 bases at V and 5 bases at J; junction bases unmatched: 4. Germline V CDR1 and CDR2: ENHRY, SYGVKD. The CDR3 has 13 residues. CDR3 nucleotide sequence: TGTGCCATCAGTGAAACGGGAGGCCACGAGCAGTACTTC. Protein sequence: CAISETGGHEQYF.

V gene TRBV5-1 combines with J gene TRBJ2-7; perhaps TRBD2 as D (5 bases). The CDR3 runs to 14 residues. V was clipped by 3 bases and J by 3 bases, with 13 bases between them. Germline loops: CDR1 SGHRS, CDR2 YFSETQ. This CDR3 is CASSSTSGLYEQYF. The DNA for the CDR3 is TGCGCCAGCAGCTCAACGTCCGGACTCTACGAGCAGTACTTC.

The chain uses TRBV27 and TRBJ1-2; D uncertain. Germline lookup yields CDR1 MNHEY and CDR2 SMNVEV (reference sequence). V was clipped by 7 bases and J by 3 bases, with 18 bases between them. CDR3 size: 15 residues. DNA of the CDR3: TGTGCCAGCAATACACCGACGGAAGGATACTATGGCTACACCTTC. It encodes CASNTPTEGYYGYTF.

The chain carries TRBV19 and TRBJ2-1; the D gene is possibly TRBD2 (6 bases). CDR1 is LNHDA, CDR2 SQIVND, per germline (reference sequence). V was trimmed by 1 base and J by 8 bases, leaving 15 bases between them. The CDR3 consists of 15 residues. This CDR3 reads CASSIGGGVRDEQFF. The CDR3 coding sequence is TGTGCCAGTAGTATAGGCGGCGGGGTGCGGGATGAGCAGTTCTTC.

This clonotype was counted between two and nine times. Written as DNA, the CDR3 is TGTGCCAGCAAGGAGGGAAGCGGGAGGGCCCCCGGGGAGCTGTTTTTT. Its protein product is CASKEGSGRAPGELFF. This sequence joins TRBV28 and TRBJ2-2; 10 bases map to TRBD2. Germline V gene data show CDR1 as MDHEN and CDR2 as SYDVKM. CDR3 length: 16 residues. V lost 7 bases to trimming and J lost 6 bases; unmatched junction nucleotides: 11.

The chain is built from TRBV29-1 and TRBJ1-3; TRBD1 is a possible D gene (6 bases). The ends were cut back, 2 bases at V and 0 bases at J, with 14 bases in the middle. Germline values: CDR1 SQVTM, CDR2 ANQGSEA. The CDR3 is made up of 16 amino acids. This CDR3 reads CSVEPTGTDSGNTIYF. DNA of the CDR3: TGCAGCGTTGAACCTACAGGGACCGACTCTGGAAACACCATATATTTT.

By its share, this clonotype is medium-sized. The chain employs TRBV28 and TRBJ1-6; no firm D call. This CDR3 region has 16 residues. The ends were cut back, 3 bases at V and 7 bases at J, with 16 bases in the middle. Germline loops: CDR1 MDHEN, CDR2 SYDVKM. Written as DNA, the CDR3 is TGTGCCAGCAGTTTTTCGGGCACAGTAGGGAATTCACCCCTCCACTTT. Translating gives CASSFSGTVGNSPLHF.

The gene calls are TRBV26 and TRBJ1-5; TRBD1 reflects the table's D call only, with no check against the DNA. TRBV26 is labeled a pseudogene. The CDR3 has 14 residues. The CDR3 region is CASSLRDRRQPQHF. For the CDR3, the DNA is TGTGCCAGCAGCCTCCGGGACAGAAGACAGCCCCAGCATTTT.

The chain has TRBV14 and TRBJ2-1; D possibly corresponds to TRBD1 (6 bases). CDR1 and CDR2 (germline): SGHDN, FVKESK. V lost 4 bases to trimming and J lost 3 bases, with 19 bases between them. The CDR3 runs to 17 residues. CDR3 region: CASSLSGTTILYNEQFF. Written as DNA, the CDR3 is TGTGCCAGCAGCCTCTCCGGGACAACTATCCTCTACAATGAGCAGTTCTTC.

This clonotype has a single count. The genes are TRBV12-3 or TRBV12-4 and TRBJ2-2, with 10 bases lining up with TRBD2. The junction had 8 bases not matched to a gene; V was cut back by 6 bases and J by 4 bases. This CDR3 spans 16 amino acids. CDR3 in amino acids: CASSPAGGLVTGELFF. As DNA, the CDR3 is TGTGCCAGCAGCCCAGCGGGGGGGCTTGTCACCGGGGAGCTGTTTTTT.

This sequence joins TRBV11-2 and TRBJ2-1; tentative D call: TRBD2 (7 bases). Trimming stripped 5 bases from V and 6 bases from J, with 17 bases between. In germline, CDR1 is SGHAT, CDR2 FQNNGV. The CDR3 sequence is 15 residues long. The CDR3 is CASSPVGGQGNEQFF. DNA of the CDR3: TGTGCCAGCAGCCCTGTCGGGGGGCAGGGCAATGAGCAGTTCTTC.

This chain connects TRBV3-1 to TRBJ1-4; TRBD1 matches 7 bases. The CDR3 consists of 14 residues. Germline loops: CDR1 LGHDT, CDR2 YNNKEL (reference sequence). V dropped 1 base and J dropped 8; count of bases not matched to a gene: 4. Written as DNA, the CDR3 is TGTGCCAGCAGCCAAGGACAGGGAGAGGAAAAACTGTTTTTT. Protein sequence: CASSQGQGEEKLFF. Full variable domain (outside the CDR3, taken from reference TRBV3-1 and TRBJ1-4): DTAVSQTPKYLVTQMGNDKSIKCEQNLGHDTMYWYKQDSKKFLKIMFSYNNKELIINETVPNRFSPKSPDKAHLNLHINSLELGDSAVYFCASSQGQGEEKLFFGSGTQLSVL.

The chain employs TRBV29-1 and TRBJ1-5, with 9 bases that match TRBD1. The CDR3 runs to 15 residues. Losses at the gene ends were 7 bases for V and 3 bases for J; bases not matched to a gene: 10. Germline CDR1 and CDR2: SQVTM and ANQGSEA. This CDR3 reads CSARGGQGSNQPQHF. For the CDR3, the DNA is TGCAGCGCCCGTGGGGGACAGGGATCCAATCAGCCCCAGCATTTT.

The chain carries TRBV27 and TRBJ1-5; tentatively, D is TRBD1 (6 bases). The CDR3 has 13 amino acids. Looked up from germline, CDR1 is MNHEY and CDR2 is SMNVEV (reference sequence). V gave up 2 bases and J gave up 7 bases, with 9 bases separating them. The CDR3 sequence is CASSLTGSQPQHF. CDR3 sequence (DNA): TGTGCCAGCAGTTTAACAGGGTCCCAGCCCCAGCATTTT.

The chain couples TRBV19 to TRBJ2-1; D is possibly TRBD1 (5 bases). The CDR3 has 14 residues. The V end was cut by 4 bases, the J end by 4 bases, with 11 bases between. Per germline, CDR1 LNHDA and CDR2 SQIVND (reference sequence). CDR3 DNA: TGTGCCAGTAGTAAGATAACAGGTTACAATGAGCAGTTCTTC. Its protein product is CASSKITGYNEQFF.

The rearrangement links TRBV5-4 to TRBJ2-5; tentative D call: TRBD1 (6 bases). V lost 4 bases to trimming and J lost 5 bases, with 12 bases between them. The CDR3 sequence is 13 residues long. The germline CDR1 and CDR2 sequences are SGHNT and YYREEE (reference sequence). CDR3 bases: TGTGCCAGCAGCGGGTGGGGGCCGGAGACCCAGTACTTC. Protein product: CASSGWGPETQYF.